The 9 T cell receptor beta chains given below trace back to one sample, sequenced in a study of blood T cell repertoires in COVID-19. Assay used: immunoSEQ multiplex PCR; TCRdb lists only in-frame clones, some missing. The table records some 230,000 clones, about four fifths of them present only once. The sample comprised peripheral blood. The receptors come from a woman in her thirties who had recovered from COVID-19.

This clone was found once. The chain links TRBV9 to TRBJ2-1; 12 bases are a match to TRBD2. The trim removed 0 bases at V and 7 bases at J, leaving 2 bases unmatched. CDR3 length equals 15 residues. Germline V gene lookup returns CDR1 SGDLS and CDR2 YYNGEE. Here the CDR3 reads CASSVGGLAGNEQFF. The CDR3, as DNA: TGTGCCAGCAGCGTAGGAGGACTAGCGGGAAATGAGCAGTTCTTC.

The chain recombines TRBV28 with TRBJ1-5, with unresolved D. This CDR3 is built from 14 residues. Germline loops: CDR1 MDHEN, CDR2 SYDVKM. Trimming took off 3 bases at V and 6 bases at J, with 12 bases between the two ends. In nucleotides, the CDR3 is TGTGCCAGCAGTTTGGAGGGATCGGGTCAGCCCCAGCATTTT. Translated, it gives CASSLEGSGQPQHF. The full variable domain, completed using reference TRBV28 and TRBJ1-5, is DVKVTQSSRYLVKRTGEKVFLECVQDMDHENMFWYRQDPGLGLRLIYFSYDVKMKEKGDIPEGYSVSREKKERFSLILESASTNQTSMYLCASSLEGSGQPQHFGDGTRLSIL.

The chain has TRBV6-5 and TRBJ2-7; 10 bases map to TRBD1. CDR3 length: 14 amino acids. Germline V gives CDR1 MNHEY, CDR2 SVGAGI. V lost 6 bases, J lost 4 bases, and 6 bases stayed unmatched. CDR3 in DNA: TGTGCCAGCAGGCCGGGACAGGGGTTTTACGAGCAGTACTTC. Its protein product is CASRPGQGFYEQYF.

The chain links TRBV7-3 to TRBJ1-3; the match to TRBD1 covers 9 bases. With 9 bases clipped from V and 6 bases from J, the junction kept 6 bases outside the gene matches. There are 13 residues in the CDR3. Per germline, CDR1 SGHTA and CDR2 FQGTGA. The CDR3 nucleotides read TGTGCCAGTGGGGGACAGGGTAAAAACACCATATATTTT. It yields the protein CASGGQGKNTIYF.

This chain's CDR3 is CASSQQQPLSGNSYNEQFF. For the CDR3, the DNA is TGCGCCAGCAGCCAACAACAGCCCTTGAGCGGTAACTCCTACAATGAGCAGTTCTTC. The rearrangement joins TRBV4-1 to TRBJ2-1, with D perhaps TRBD2 (5 bases). In germline, CDR1 is MGHRA, CDR2 YSYEKL. Trimming stripped 2 bases from V and 0 bases from J, with 20 bases between. There are 19 residues in the CDR3.

The chain joins TRBV29-1 to TRBJ2-7, with D possibly being TRBD2 (6 bases). The CDR3 runs to 13 residues. Germline assignment: CDR1 SQVTM and CDR2 ANQGSEA. Trimming took 3 bases from V and 3 from J, leaving 12 bases between them. CDR3 sequence reads: CSVEGGKVYEQYF. CDR3 nucleotide sequence: TGCAGCGTTGAGGGCGGGAAGGTCTACGAGCAGTACTTC.

This clone appeared a few times. The genes are TRBV11-2 and TRBJ2-7, with unresolved D. This CDR3 has 11 amino acids. Trimming stripped 4 bases from V and 3 bases from J, with 4 bases between. Germline V gives CDR1 SGHAT, CDR2 FQNNGV. The CDR3, as DNA: TGTGCCAGCAGCTCGTACTACGAGCAGTACTTC. As protein: CASSSYYEQYF.

The chain uses TRBV28 and TRBJ1-2, with D perhaps TRBD1 (5 bases). V lost 6 bases and J lost 5, with 13 bases in between. The CDR3 totals 13 residues. Looked up from germline, CDR1 is MDHEN and CDR2 is SYDVKM. DNA for the CDR3: TGTGCCAGCAGCACCACAGGCCGGTATGGCTACACCTTC. Its translation: CASSTTGRYGYTF.

This clone was seen only a few times. The chain combines TRBV15 with TRBJ2-7; no firm D call. Trimming took off 0 bases at V and 1 base at J, with 10 bases between the two ends. The CDR3 spans 15 residues. The germline V gene encodes CDR1 LNHNV and CDR2 YYDKDF (reference sequence). CDR3 bases: TGTGCCACCAGCAGAGACTCATCCGGTTCCTACGAGCAGTACTTC. It translates to CATSRDSSGSYEQYF.